This T cell receptor (beta chain) appears in the sequencing data of a study of vaccination and CD4 T cells after COVID-19. Study in general: Several convalescent cases were mild and one was severe, and all had been SARS-CoV-2 positive by nasal swab PCR.

The sample's treatment: approximately 11-day PBMC culture with coronavirus spike peptide pools or control peptides (ViraFEST assay). In this cohort, PCR tests turned positive between March and December 2020, predating US Alpha, Beta and Delta variants. CDR3 length equals 15 residues. Germline trimming cut 5 bases from V and 6 bases from J; bases unmatched to any gene: 9. Germline V gives CDR1 SNHLY, CDR2 FYNNEI. To note about this clonotype: Antigen: not known.

Sequencing of the DNA from cultured CD4+ T cells was carried out with the Oncomine TCR Beta short-read assay. TCRdb called the PCR reads again in MiXCR, with one record for every CDR3 protein. Among some 20,000 distinct CDR3 sequences listed, around 50% were seen once. This TCR came from a human donor who had recovered from COVID-19. The sequencing input was CD4+ T cells from blood, cultured in vitro. V usage is TRBV2 and J usage is TRBJ1-5; 8 bases align to TRBD1. CDR3 amino acids: CASSPDREYFQPQHF. The CDR3 nucleotides are TGTGCCAGCAGTCCGGACAGGGAATATTTTCAGCCCCAGCATTTT.